The 8 T cell receptor beta chains below all came from one sample that was sequenced in a study of shared T cell receptors in the human thymus. Assay used: immunoSEQ multiplex PCR; TCRdb lists only in-frame clones, some missing. The sample records hundreds of thousands of clones, 88% being singletons. This same sample was also taken into another study, of human thymus T cells.

Sequences were obtained from thymocytes. The receptors were gathered from a boy younger than two with a congenital heart defect.

The chain combines TRBV9 with TRBJ2-3, with 15 bases that match TRBD2. Germline V gives CDR1 SGDLS, CDR2 YYNGEE. The V and J ends lost 2 bases and 5 bases, in that order; junction bases with no gene match: 12. The CDR3 totals 19 residues. CDR3 sequence: CASSVGTGLGLAGGDTQYF. In nucleotides, the CDR3 is TGTGCCAGCAGCGTCGGGACAGGTCTGGGACTAGCGGGGGGAGATACGCAGTATTTT.

This chain connects TRBV9 to TRBJ1-1; 8 positions match TRBD1. Germline-derived CDR1 and CDR2 are SGDLS and YYNGEE. Trimming at V came to 2 bases and at J to 4 bases, leaving 7 bases not matched to a gene. The CDR3 sequence is 15 residues long. The CDR3 DNA follows: TGTGCCAGCAGCGTCCGGACAGGGTCACCCACTGAAGCTTTCTTT. It encodes CASSVRTGSPTEAFF. The full variable domain, completed using reference TRBV9 and TRBJ1-1, is DSGVTQTPKHLITATGQRVTLRCSPRSGDLSVYWYQQSLDQGLQFLIQYYNGEERAKGNILERFSAQQFPDLHSELNLSSLELGDSALYFCASSVRTGSPTEAFFGQGTRLTVV.

The rearrangement uses TRBV10-3 and TRBJ1-1, with 10 bases matching TRBD1. Germline lookup yields CDR1 ENHRY and CDR2 SYGVKD. The V segment lost 3 bases and the J segment 4 bases; nucleotides outside the gene matches: 8. The CDR3 has 16 residues. The CDR3 sequence is CAISDLTGGAGTEAFF. In DNA, the CDR3 is TGTGCCATCAGTGACCTGACAGGGGGCGCGGGCACTGAAGCTTTCTTT.

The rearrangement uses TRBV15 and TRBJ2-2, with TRBD2 identical over 11 bases. The germline V gene encodes CDR1 LNHNV and CDR2 YYDKDF (reference sequence). The V segment lost 2 bases and the J segment 9 bases; nucleotides outside the gene matches: 5. The CDR3 spans 15 residues. The chain's CDR3 is CATSRPTSGIRELFF. The CDR3 DNA reads TGTGCCACCAGCAGACCGACTAGCGGGATCCGGGAGCTGTTTTTT.

This clone was seen a few times. The chain combines TRBV5-6 with TRBJ1-5, with a possible D match to TRBD1 (6 bases). Germline lookup yields CDR1 SGHDT and CDR2 YYEEEE. The CDR3 runs 16 residues. V dropped 0 bases and J dropped 0 bases, with 10 bases sitting between them. The CDR3 DNA follows: TGTGCCAGCAGCTTGGGGGGGACAAATAGCAATCAGCCCCAGCATTTT. Its protein is CASSLGGTNSNQPQHF. Full variable domain (missing parts from reference TRBV5-6 and TRBJ1-5): DAGVTQSPTHLIKTRGQQVTLRCSPKSGHDTVSWYQQALGQGPQFIFQYYEEEERQRGNFPDRFSGHQFPNYSSELNVNALLLGDSALYLCASSLGGTNSNQPQHFGDGTRLSIL.

The chain is built from TRBV6-6 and TRBJ1-2; tentatively, D is TRBD1 (5 bases). CDR1 MNHNY and CDR2 SVGAGI come from the germline V gene (reference sequence). The CDR3 runs 16 residues. Trimming removed 0 bases at V and 0 bases at J, with 11 bases between. Here the CDR3 reads CASSYSRDAANYGYTF. CDR3 DNA: TGTGCCAGCAGTTACTCGCGGGACGCCGCTAACTATGGCTACACCTTC.

This chain connects TRBV29-1 to TRBJ1-2; D might be TRBD1 (6 bases). Trimming stripped 4 bases from V and 3 bases from J, with 9 bases between. Germline CDR1 SQVTM, CDR2 ANQGSEA. The CDR3 extends over 12 amino acids. The CDR3 coding sequence is TGCAGCGTTGCAGGGGTGGACTATGGCTACACCTTC. This codes for CSVAGVDYGYTF. Together with reference TRBV29-1 and TRBJ1-2, the CDR3 gives the full variable domain: SAVISQKPSRDICQRGTSLTIQCQVDSQVTMMFWYRQQPGQSLTLIATANQGSEATYESGFVIDKFPISRPNLTFSTLTVSNMSPEDSSIYLCSVAGVDYGYTFGSGTRLTVV.

The V gene is TRBV6-5, the J gene TRBJ1-1, with TRBD1 as a possible D gene (5 bases). This CDR3 region has 14 residues. The V end lost 3 bases, the J end lost 4 bases, and 12 bases lay between the germline ends. Germline CDR1 and CDR2: MNHEY and SVGAGI. CDR3 sequence: CASSYHGGVTEAFF. CDR3 sequence (DNA): TGTGCCAGCAGTTATCATGGAGGGGTCACTGAAGCTTTCTTT.